Here is one T cell receptor (beta chain) with its context. This sample was taken from a study of blood T cell repertoires in COVID-19. For the study at large: From the United States, Italy and Spain came samples of acute and convalescent COVID-19. PBMCs, B-cell-depleted T cells, or T cells provided the cDNA or gDNA that made up the material.

Germline V gene sequence: CDR1 LGHDT, CDR2 YNNKEL (reference sequence). The CDR3 is 13 amino acids. V lost 8 bases, J lost 0 bases, and 3 bases stayed unmatched. Original analysis: Reference gene primers were amplified, and this amplification served to estimate nucleated cell counts. Assay: immunoSEQ multiplex PCR; the TCRdb copy retains only in-frame clones and omits some. D and trimming come from the DNA, and the V and J calls and clone size come from that table. This table holds approximately 200,000 clones, roughly 87% found once. The sequence was collected from a man aged 18 to 30 with acute COVID-19. The V and J genes are TRBV3-1 (or the pseudogene TRBV3-2) and TRBJ1-2; 7 bases map to TRBD1. The sample was PBMCs or T cells enriched from blood (not recorded which). This chain's CDR3 is CASGQASNYGYTF. DNA of the CDR3: TGTGCCAGCGGACAGGCCTCTAACTATGGCTACACCTTC.